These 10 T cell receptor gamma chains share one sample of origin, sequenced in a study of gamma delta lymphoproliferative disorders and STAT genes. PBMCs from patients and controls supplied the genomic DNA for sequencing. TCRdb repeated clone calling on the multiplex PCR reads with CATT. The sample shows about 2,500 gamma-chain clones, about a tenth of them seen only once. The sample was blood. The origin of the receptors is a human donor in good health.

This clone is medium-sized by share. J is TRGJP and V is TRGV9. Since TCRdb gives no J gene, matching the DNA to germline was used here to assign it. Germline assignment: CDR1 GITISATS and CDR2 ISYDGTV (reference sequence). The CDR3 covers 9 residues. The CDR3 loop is CARRKIKVF. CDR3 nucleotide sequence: TGTGCAAGGAGAAAAATCAAGGTATTT.

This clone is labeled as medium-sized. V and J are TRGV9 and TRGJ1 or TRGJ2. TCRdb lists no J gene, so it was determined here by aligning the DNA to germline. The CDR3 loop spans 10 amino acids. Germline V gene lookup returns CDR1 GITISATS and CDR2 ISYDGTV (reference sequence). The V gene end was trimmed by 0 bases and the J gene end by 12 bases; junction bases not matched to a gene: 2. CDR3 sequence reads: CALWEVTKLF. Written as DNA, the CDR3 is TGTGCCTTGTGGGAGGTGACGAAACTCTTT.

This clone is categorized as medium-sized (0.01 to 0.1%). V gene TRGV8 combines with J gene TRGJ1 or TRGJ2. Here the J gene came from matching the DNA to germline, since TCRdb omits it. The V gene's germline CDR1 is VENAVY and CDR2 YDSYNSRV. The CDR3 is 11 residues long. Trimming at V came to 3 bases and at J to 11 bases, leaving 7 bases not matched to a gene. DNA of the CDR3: TGTGCCACCTGGGATTGTGTGGAGAAACTCTTT. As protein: CATWDCVEKLF.

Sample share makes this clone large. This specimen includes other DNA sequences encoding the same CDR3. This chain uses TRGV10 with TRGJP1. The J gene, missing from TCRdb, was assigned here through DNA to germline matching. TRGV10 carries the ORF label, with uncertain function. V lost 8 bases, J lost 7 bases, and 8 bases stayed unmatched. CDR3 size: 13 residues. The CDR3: CAAWDWGGWFKIF. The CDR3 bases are TGTGCTGCGTGGGATTGGGGTGGTTGGTTCAAGATATTT.

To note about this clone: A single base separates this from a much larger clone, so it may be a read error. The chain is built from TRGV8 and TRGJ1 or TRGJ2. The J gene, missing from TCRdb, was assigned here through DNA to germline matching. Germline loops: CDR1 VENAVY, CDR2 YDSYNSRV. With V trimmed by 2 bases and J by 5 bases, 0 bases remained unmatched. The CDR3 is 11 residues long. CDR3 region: CATWDNYKKLF. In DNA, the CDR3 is TGTGCCACCTGGGATAATTATAAGAAACTCTTT.

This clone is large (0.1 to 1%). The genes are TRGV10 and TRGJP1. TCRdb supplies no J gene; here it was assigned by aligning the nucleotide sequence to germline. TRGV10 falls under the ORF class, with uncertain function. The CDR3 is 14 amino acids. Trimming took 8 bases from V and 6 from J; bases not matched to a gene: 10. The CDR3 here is CAAWDFLAGWFKIF. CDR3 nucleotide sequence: TGTGCTGCGTGGGATTTTCTCGCTGGTTGGTTCAAGATATTT.

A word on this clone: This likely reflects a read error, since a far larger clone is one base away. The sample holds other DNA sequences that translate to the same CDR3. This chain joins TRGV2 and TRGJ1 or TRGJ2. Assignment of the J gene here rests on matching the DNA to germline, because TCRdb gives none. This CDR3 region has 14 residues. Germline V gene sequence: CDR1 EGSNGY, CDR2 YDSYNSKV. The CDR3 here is CATWDVNNYYKKLF. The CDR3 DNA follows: TGCGCCACCTGGGACGTCAACAATTATTATAAGAAACTCTTT.

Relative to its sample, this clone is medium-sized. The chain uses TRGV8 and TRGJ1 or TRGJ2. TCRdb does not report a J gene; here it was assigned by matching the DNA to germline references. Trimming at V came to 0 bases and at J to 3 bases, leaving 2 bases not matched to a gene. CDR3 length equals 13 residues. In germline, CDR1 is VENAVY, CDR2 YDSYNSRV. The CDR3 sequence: CATWDRGYYKKLF. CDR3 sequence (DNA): TGTGCCACCTGGGATAGGGGTTATTATAAGAAACTCTTT.

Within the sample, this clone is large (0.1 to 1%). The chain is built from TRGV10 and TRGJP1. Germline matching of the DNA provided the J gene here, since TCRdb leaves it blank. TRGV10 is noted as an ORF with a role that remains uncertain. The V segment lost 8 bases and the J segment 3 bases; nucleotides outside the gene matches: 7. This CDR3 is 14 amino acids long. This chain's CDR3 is CAAWDSPTGWFKIF. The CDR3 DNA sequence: TGTGCTGCGTGGGATTCCCCCACTGGTTGGTTCAAGATATTT.

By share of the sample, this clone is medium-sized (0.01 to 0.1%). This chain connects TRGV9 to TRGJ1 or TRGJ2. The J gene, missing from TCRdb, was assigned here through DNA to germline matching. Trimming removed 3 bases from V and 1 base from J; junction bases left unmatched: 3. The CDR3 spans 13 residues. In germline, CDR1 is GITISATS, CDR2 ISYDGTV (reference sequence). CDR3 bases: TGTGCCTTGTGGGAGCCAAATTATTATAAGAAACTCTTT. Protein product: CALWEPNYYKKLF.